The TCR beta chain described here comes from a study of CD8 T cells in Susac syndrome. RNA, at roughly 0.45 to 1 ug, was reverse transcribed with random hexamers. An immunoSEQ multiplex PCR generated amplified TCR beta CDR3 products spanning 54 Vbeta and 13 Jbeta. TCRdb redid the calling of the immunoSEQ multiplex PCR reads with MiXCR, one entry per CDR3 protein. The data show 200,000 or so distinct CDR3 sequences, 80% to 95% seen once. Germline CDR1 is SNHLY and CDR2 is FYNNEI. The trim removed 1 base at V and 4 bases at J, leaving 1 base unmatched. CDR3 length: 14 amino acids. The chain joins TRBV2 to TRBJ1-5, with 7 bases that match TRBD1. The sequencing input was CD8+ T cells from PBMCs. The sequence came from a human donor with multiple sclerosis. CDR3 nucleotides: TGTGCCAGCAGTGAAGGACAGGGAAATCAGCCCCAGCATTTT. This gives the protein CASSEGQGNQPQHF.